Listed below are T cell receptor beta chains from one sample, sequenced in a study of Graves' ophthalmopathy and Graves' hyperthyroidism. MiXCR, applied by TCRdb to the multiplex PCR reads, yields one record per CDR3 protein. This sample carries 400,000 to 450,000 distinct CDR3 sequences, roughly 21% of them seen once, and the ten largest clones take 3%. Material: peripheral blood. The receptor source for this set is a woman between 18 and 29 years old with stable Graves' hyperthyroidism. CDR3s leave out the opening cysteine and the closing phenylalanine or tryptophan. The order of the fields is V gene, CDR3 protein.

V: TRBV4-1
CDR3: ASSQGRRNSWEQY

V: TRBV5-1
CDR3: ASSRAGYQETQY

V: TRBV20-1
CDR3: SAPRGQGAFYSNQPQH

V: TRBV6-1
CDR3: ASSVGQGKPEAF

V: TRBV7-2
CDR3: ASSLGLAGSLPYEQY

V: TRBV7-8
CDR3: ASSLIDTGYSNQPQH

V: TRBV12-3/TRBV12-4
CDR3: ASSLARKYEQY

V: TRBV12-3/TRBV12-4
CDR3: ATMRTSGTRVSYEQY

V: TRBV6-2/TRBV6-3
CDR3: ASSYGWQPQH

V: TRBV12-3/TRBV12-4
CDR3: ASSYFDDYGYT

V: TRBV20-1
CDR3: SAGRGSYEQY

V: TRBV7-3
CDR3: ASSTTGGADTQY

V: TRBV5-5
CDR3: ASSRERAKNIKY

V: TRBV5-1
CDR3: ASSLEHEGTEAF

V: TRBV11-2
CDR3: ASSSDSLYGYT

V: TRBV24-1
CDR3: ATGTSGKTGELF

V: TRBV7-2
CDR3: ASSAPDTQY

V: TRBV20-1
CDR3: SARDAETRQY

V: TRBV7-8
CDR3: ASSWGGTGASKPQH

V: TRBV19
CDR3: ASSIVTGGAYEQY

V: TRBV6-2/TRBV6-3
CDR3: ASSYERGAGYGYT

V: TRBV18
CDR3: ASSPGQSNTGELF

V: TRBV2
CDR3: ASTRGPGQLNYGYT

V: TRBV27
CDR3: ASSFRGKEQY

V: TRBV6-1
CDR3: ASSEERVAPNPEAF

V: TRBV20-1
CDR3: SARDGGGELF

V: TRBV20-1
CDR3: SARVSLTHEQY

V: TRBV12-3/TRBV12-4
CDR3: ASIRSGSAEAF

V: TRBV12-3/TRBV12-4
CDR3: ASSRRQGARGINTEAF

V: TRBV18
CDR3: ASSPFRSEQY

V: TRBV28
CDR3: ASIQATGGQETQY

V: TRBV7-2
CDR3: ASSLEDSRTEQY

V: TRBV29-1
CDR3: SVWGGSVEAF

V: TRBV12-3/TRBV12-4
CDR3: ASSLGATQY

V: TRBV15
CDR3: ATSRALASSYEQY

V: TRBV28
CDR3: ASSSPATGLGTQY

V: TRBV20-1
CDR3: SARAPPAGVVYEQY

V: TRBV19
CDR3: ASSEPRRAGYT

V: TRBV12-3/TRBV12-4
CDR3: ASSLASRANTGELF

V: TRBV5-1
CDR3: ASSLEQGANTGELF

V: TRBV13
CDR3: ASSSTGLAKNIQY

V: TRBV28
CDR3: ASSFRKGQTNQPQH

V: TRBV12-3/TRBV12-4
CDR3: ASSGLGGHQPQH

V: TRBV6-5
CDR3: ASQSQRDLHYEQY

V: TRBV2
CDR3: ASRTGTSVHEQY

V: TRBV14
CDR3: ASSQATGKYEQY

V: TRBV2
CDR3: ASSEEGVYRGNSYNSPLH

V: TRBV20-1
CDR3: SANGLANTEAF

V: TRBV12-3/TRBV12-4
CDR3: ASSEQSLIYEQY

V: TRBV5-1
CDR3: ASSRALSRGYT

V: TRBV19
CDR3: ASSLGDRGFNQPQH

V: TRBV4-1
CDR3: ASSQVSGDIQETQY

V: TRBV12-3/TRBV12-4
CDR3: ASSSPLGVETQY

V: TRBV6-1
CDR3: ASSTRGRGYEQY

V: TRBV27
CDR3: ASSPSRTGNYGYT

V: TRBV7-2
CDR3: ASSRWTGGYEQY